This TCR beta chain was found in a study of shared clonotypes between healthy human individuals. CDR1 and CDR2 from the germline V gene are SNHLY and FYNNEI. The CDR3 consists of 14 residues. The V and J ends lost 6 bases and 1 base respectively, with 9 bases between them. The replicate PCRs on unsorted PBMC were given 300 ng DNA, which is around 31,000 T cell genomes. Using immunoSEQ multiplex PCR, the repertoire was profiled, and TCRdb retains in-frame clones only, with some absent. The table has 450,000 or so clones, around 77% seen once. The source is a middle-aged woman in good health. Some clones in this sample may be carry-over from other donors' samples. The chain uses TRBV2 and TRBJ2-2, with a tentative D call TRBD1 (5 bases). The source material was PBMCs. The CDR3 protein is CASSARGNTGELFF. The CDR3 DNA follows: TGTGCCAGCAGCGCTAGGGGGAACACCGGGGAGCTGTTTTTT.